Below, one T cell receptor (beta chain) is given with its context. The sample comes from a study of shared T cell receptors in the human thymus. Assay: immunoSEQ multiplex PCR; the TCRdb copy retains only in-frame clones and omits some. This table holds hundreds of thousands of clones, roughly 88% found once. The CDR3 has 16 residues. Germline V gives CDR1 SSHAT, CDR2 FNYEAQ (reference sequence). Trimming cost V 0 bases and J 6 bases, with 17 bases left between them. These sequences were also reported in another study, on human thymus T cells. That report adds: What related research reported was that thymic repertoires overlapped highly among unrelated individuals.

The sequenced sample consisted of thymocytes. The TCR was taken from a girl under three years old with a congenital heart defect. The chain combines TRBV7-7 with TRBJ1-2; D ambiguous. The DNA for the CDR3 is TGTGCCAGCAGCTTAGCGCCCGTGGATTGGGAGGATGGCTACACCTTC. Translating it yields CASSLAPVDWEDGYTF.